This passage covers 18 T cell receptor beta chains from one sample sequenced in a study of T cells and Merkel cell carcinoma outcomes. The table came from immunoSEQ multiplex PCR; TCRdb's copy has only in-frame clones and leaves some out. The sample comprises roughly 9,200 clones, 84% of which are singletons, and about 2.5% rests with the top ten. Sequencing was carried out using tumor tissue from Merkel cell carcinoma. All receptors come from a human donor with Merkel cell carcinoma.

The chain links TRBV5-1 to TRBJ2-3, with 7 bases fitting TRBD1. V lost 2 bases to trimming and J lost 0 bases; unmatched junction nucleotides: 3. The CDR3 extends over 15 amino acids. Germline CDR1 reads SGHRS; CDR2 reads YFSETQ. CDR3 bases: TGCGCCAGCAGCTTACGGGGACAGAGCACAGATACGCAGTATTTT. It is translated as CASSLRGQSTDTQYF.

This sequence joins TRBV18 and TRBJ2-3, with TRBD2 matching 8 bases. Trimming at V came to 3 bases and at J to 10 bases, leaving 3 bases not matched to a gene. Germline V gene data show CDR1 as KGHSH and CDR2 as LQKENI. There are 12 residues in the CDR3. The CDR3 loop is CASSPQLAAQYF. CDR3 DNA sequence: TGTGCCAGCTCACCCCAACTAGCGGCGCAGTATTTT.

The chain has TRBV19 and TRBJ2-2; 8 bases fit TRBD2. The CDR3 is 15 residues long. Losses at the gene ends were 7 bases for V and 2 bases for J; bases not matched to a gene: 6. Germline loops: CDR1 LNHDA, CDR2 SQIVND (reference sequence). The CDR3 sequence is CASTPREGNTGELFF. The CDR3, as DNA: TGTGCCAGTACTCCTCGGGAGGGAAACACCGGGGAGCTGTTTTTT.

This chain connects TRBV6-1 to TRBJ1-2; D is unresolved. Trimming took 4 bases from V and 4 from J, leaving 16 bases between them. The CDR3 runs to 15 residues. Looked up from germline, CDR1 is MNHNS and CDR2 is SASEGT. CDR3 protein: CASSVTSSPFYGYTF. CDR3 DNA sequence: TGTGCCAGCAGTGTAACGAGCTCCCCCTTCTATGGCTACACCTTC.

In this sample, this clone turned up a few times. V is TRBV5-1 and J is TRBJ1-1; the D gene is possibly TRBD1 (5 bases). Germline lookup yields CDR1 SGHRS and CDR2 YFSETQ. Trimming took off 5 bases at V and 1 base at J, with 9 bases between the two ends. The length of the CDR3 is 13 residues. The CDR3 loop reads CASRLDRNTEAFF. CDR3 bases: TGCGCCAGCAGACTTGACAGGAACACTGAAGCTTTCTTT.

The chain links TRBV7-9 to TRBJ1-1; 7 bases line up with TRBD1. The V gene end was trimmed by 2 bases and the J gene end by 2 bases; junction bases not matched to a gene: 5. The CDR3 has 15 residues. The germline gives CDR1 SEHNR, CDR2 FQNEAQ (reference sequence). CDR3 amino acids: CASSLTRQGNTEAFF. The DNA for the CDR3 is TGTGCCAGCAGCTTAACCCGACAGGGAAACACTGAAGCTTTCTTT. The entire variable domain, with the rest obtained from reference TRBV7-9 and TRBJ1-1, is as follows: DTGVSQNPRHKITKRGQNVTFRCDPISEHNRLYWYRQTLGQGPEFLTYFQNEAQLEKSRLLSDRFSAERPKGSFSTLEIQRTEQGDSAMYLCASSLTRQGNTEAFFGQGTRLTVV.

J is TRBJ1-6 and V is TRBV18; D uncertain. Germline V CDR1 and CDR2: KGHSH, LQKENI. V lost 5 bases and J lost 5, with 4 bases in between. The CDR3 has 12 residues. The CDR3 DNA reads TGTGCCAGCTCAGGAGATAATTCACCCCTCCACTTT. Protein sequence: CASSGDNSPLHF.

V is TRBV11-2 and J is TRBJ2-2; perhaps TRBD2 as D (5 bases). This CDR3 comprises 14 residues. With 3 bases removed from V and 2 bases from J, the gap between germline ends came to 7 bases. The germline CDR1 and CDR2 sequences are SGHAT and FQNNGV. The CDR3 DNA sequence: TGTGCCAGCAGCTTGCGGACTAACACCGGGGAGCTGTTTTTT. Translation: CASSLRTNTGELFF. Full variable domain (rest looked up from reference TRBV11-2 and TRBJ2-2): EAGVAQSPRYKIIEKRQSVAFWCNPISGHATLYWYQQILGQGPKLLIQFQNNGVVDDSQLPKDRFSAERLKGVDSTLKIQPAKLEDSAVYLCASSLRTNTGELFFGEGSRLTVL.

The rearrangement links TRBV5-1 to TRBJ1-2; 9 bases align to TRBD1. Germline-derived CDR1 and CDR2 are SGHRS and YFSETQ. CDR3 length: 16 residues. V was clipped by 0 bases and J by 2 bases; unmatched bases: 5. CDR3 sequence: CASSLGPGQGNYGYTF. The CDR3 DNA sequence: TGCGCCAGCAGCTTGGGGCCAGGACAGGGGAACTATGGCTACACCTTC.

The chain joins TRBV7-9 to TRBJ2-7, with a tentative D call TRBD1 (6 bases). CDR3 size: 13 residues. Trimming pared 3 bases from V and 6 bases from J, leaving 12 bases between. Germline loops: CDR1 SEHNR, CDR2 FQNEAQ (reference sequence). The CDR3 region is CASSFTGTAEQYF. CDR3 in DNA: TGTGCCAGCAGCTTCACAGGGACGGCCGAGCAGTACTTC.

This chain links TRBV11-2 with TRBJ2-4; D uncertain. Germline values: CDR1 SGHAT, CDR2 FQNNGV. This CDR3 comprises 13 residues. Trimming removed 0 bases at V and 0 bases at J, with 0 bases between. The CDR3 is CASSLEAKNIQYF. The CDR3 DNA sequence: TGTGCCAGCAGCTTAGAAGCCAAAAACATTCAGTACTTC.

This sequence joins TRBV10-3 and TRBJ2-7; D is uncertain. This CDR3 is 12 amino acids long. Germline V CDR1 and CDR2: ENHRY, SYGVKD. The germline V and J ends were trimmed by 3 bases and 3 bases, with 6 bases remaining between them. CDR3 sequence (DNA): TGTGCCATCAGTGACTCAGGCTACGAGCAGTACTTC. Translated: CAISDSGYEQYF.

The rearrangement links TRBV18 to TRBJ1-2; D remains unclear. The CDR3 has 13 amino acids. V lost 6 bases to trimming and J lost 2 bases, with 10 bases between them. In germline, CDR1 is KGHSH, CDR2 LQKENI. The CDR3 protein is CASSLDSNYGYTF. The CDR3 DNA reads as TGTGCCAGCTCGCTGGACTCCAACTATGGCTACACCTTC.

This clone was counted between two and nine times. The chain uses TRBV5-4 and TRBJ2-6; D gene ambiguous. In germline, CDR1 is SGHNT, CDR2 YYREEE (reference sequence). V was shortened by 4 bases and J by 0 bases, with 8 bases between the two germline ends. CDR3 size: 15 residues. DNA for the CDR3: TGTGCCAGCAGCCCTGGTGGCTCTGGGGCCAACGTCCTGACTTTC. As protein: CASSPGGSGANVLTF.

This chain links TRBV4-3 with TRBJ1-5, with TRBD1 identical over 8 bases. Germline V lookup: CDR1 LGHNA, CDR2 YSLEER. The CDR3 runs 19 residues. The V segment lost 4 bases and the J segment 1 base; nucleotides outside the gene matches: 15. The CDR3 region has the DNA TGCGCCAGCAGCCGGGGAACAGGGGGGAGGGAGATCAGCAATCAGCCCCAGCATTTT. This sequence encodes CASSRGTGGREISNQPQHF.

In its sample, this clone was seen once. The chain links TRBV5-1 to TRBJ1-1; TRBD1 agrees at 7 bases. Germline trimming cut 3 bases from V and 1 base from J; bases unmatched to any gene: 9. The CDR3 loop spans 16 amino acids. Germline CDR1 is SGHRS and CDR2 is YFSETQ. The CDR3 protein is CASSSGNRGANTEAFF. The CDR3 nucleotides read TGCGCCAGCAGCTCGGGTAACAGGGGCGCGAACACTGAAGCTTTCTTT.

The genes are TRBV28 and TRBJ2-7; 7 nucleotides line up with TRBD1. The CDR3 contains 14 residues. The V segment lost 3 bases and the J segment 3 bases; nucleotides outside the gene matches: 5. The germline gives CDR1 MDHEN, CDR2 SYDVKM. CDR3 residues: CASSLTGPYYEQYF. CDR3 DNA sequence: TGTGCCAGCAGTTTGACAGGGCCGTACTACGAGCAGTACTTC. The full variable domain, in which reference TRBV28 and TRBJ2-7 provide the parts outside the CDR3, is DVKVTQSSRYLVKRTGEKVFLECVQDMDHENMFWYRQDPGLGLRLIYFSYDVKMKEKGDIPEGYSVSREKKERFSLILESASTNQTSMYLCASSLTGPYYEQYFGPGTRLTVT.

The chain recombines TRBV15 with TRBJ1-2, with D hard to call. The length of the CDR3 is 13 residues. Trimming shortened V by 0 bases and J by 3 bases, and 5 bases separated the two germline ends. Germline CDR1 LNHNV, CDR2 YYDKDF (reference sequence). The CDR3 protein is CATSRDRYYGYTF. The CDR3, as DNA: TGTGCCACCAGCAGAGACAGGTACTATGGCTACACCTTC.